The present entry profiles one TCR beta chain with its context. Antigen specificity is unknown. The PCR had 60 Vbeta and 13 Jbeta primers. The assay was immunoSEQ multiplex PCR, and TCRdb's table has in-frame clones only and misses some. Of almost 200,000 clones listed, roughly 79% are singletons. Trimming removed 8 bases from V and 5 bases from J, with 15 bases in between. Germline CDR1 reads MGHRA; CDR2 reads YSYEKL. The CDR3 has 13 amino acids. This entry belongs to a study of cytomegalovirus exposure and HLA in healthy donors. For the study at large: There were about 85 million unique TCRs (from HLA-typed donors) in an early data release.

Study conclusions and caveats: There were about 160 TCR beta chains listed as cytomegalovirus-associated.

Sequencing input: PBMCs. The clonotype originates from a man younger than 40 in good health and CMV-seronegative. The chain recombines TRBV4-1 with TRBJ2-5, with D maybe TRBD1 (6 bases). CDR3: CASRPGVGETQYF. In nucleotides, the CDR3 is TGCGCCAGCCGGCCAGGGGTCGGGGAGACCCAGTACTTC.